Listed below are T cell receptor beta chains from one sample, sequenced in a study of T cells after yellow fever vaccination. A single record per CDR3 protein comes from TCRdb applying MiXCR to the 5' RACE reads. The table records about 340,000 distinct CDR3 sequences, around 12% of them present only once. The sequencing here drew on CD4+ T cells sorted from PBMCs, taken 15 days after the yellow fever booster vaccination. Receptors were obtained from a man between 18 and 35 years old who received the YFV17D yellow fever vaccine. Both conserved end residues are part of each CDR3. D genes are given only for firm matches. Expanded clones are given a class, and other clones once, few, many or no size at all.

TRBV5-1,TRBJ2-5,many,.,TGCGCCAGCAGCTTGGGACAGACCTCCAGGGAGACCCAGTACTTC,CASSLGQTSRETQYF
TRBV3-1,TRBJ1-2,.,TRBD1,TGTGCCAGCCGAAAGACAGGGAGGGATGGCTACACCTTC,CASRKTGRDGYTF
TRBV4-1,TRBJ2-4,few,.,TGCGCCAGCAGCCTCTCCGACAGGTCGGGAAACATTCAGTACTTC,CASSLSDRSGNIQYF
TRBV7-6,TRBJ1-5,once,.,TGTGCCAGCAGCTTAGGCACCATCGGGGGGCCCCAGCATTTT,CASSLGTIGGPQHF
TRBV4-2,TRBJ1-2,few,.,TGTGCCAGCACCACCCCTTCTAACTATGGCTACACCTTC,CASTTPSNYGYTF
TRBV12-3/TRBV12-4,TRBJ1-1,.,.,TGTGCCAGCAGTTTGGGGCCGTCGGGGAACACTGAAGCTTTCTTT,CASSLGPSGNTEAFF
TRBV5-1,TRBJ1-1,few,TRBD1,TGCGCCAGCAGCTCGCAGGGGGTGGCAGAGACTGAAGCTTTCTTT,CASSSQGVAETEAFF
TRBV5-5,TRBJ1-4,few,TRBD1,TGTGCCAGCAGCTTGCAGGGGGCAGACGAAAAACTGTTTTTT,CASSLQGADEKLFF
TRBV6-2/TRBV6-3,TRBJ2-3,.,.,TGTGCCAGCAGCACCCGAGGGGCCGCTACAGATACGCAGTATTTT,CASSTRGAATDTQYF
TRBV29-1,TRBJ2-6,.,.,TGCAGCGTTGGGGTCTCTGGGGCCAACGTCCTGACTTTC,CSVGVSGANVLTF
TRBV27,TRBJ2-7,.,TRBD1,TGTGCCAGCAAAAGATACAGGGGGCTTGACGAGCAGTACTTC,CASKRYRGLDEQYF
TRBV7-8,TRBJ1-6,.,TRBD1,TGTGCCAGCAGCGTAATAGACACAGGGGTACCACCCCTCCACTTT,CASSVIDTGVPPLHF
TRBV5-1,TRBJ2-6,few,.,TGCGCCAGCAGCTTCCGCCCCTCTGGGGCCAACGTCCTGACTTTC,CASSFRPSGANVLTF
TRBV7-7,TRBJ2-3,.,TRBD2,TGTGCTAGCAGCCCGACTAGCGGGGCAAGCACAGATACGCAGTATTTT,CASSPTSGASTDTQYF
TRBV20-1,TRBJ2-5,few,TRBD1,TGCAGTGCTAGAGATGCCCAGGGGGCAGGAGAGACCCAGTACTTC,CSARDAQGAGETQYF
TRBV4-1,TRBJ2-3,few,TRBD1,TGCGCCAGCAGCCAAGCAGACAGGGGGTCTACAGATACGCAGTATTTT,CASSQADRGSTDTQYF
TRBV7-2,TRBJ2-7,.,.,TGTGCCAGCAGCCCGATTTCTCAGGGTAACGAGCAGTACTTC,CASSPISQGNEQYF
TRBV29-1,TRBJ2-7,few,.,TGCAGCGCGAGAGGGCCCTCCTACGAGCAGTACTTC,CSARGPSYEQYF
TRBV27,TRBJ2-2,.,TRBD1,TGTGCCAGCAGTACGGCCAGGGGGTACACCGGGGAGCTGTTTTTT,CASSTARGYTGELFF
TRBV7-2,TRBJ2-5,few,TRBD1,TGTGCCAGCAGCTTAGGGGGGACAGGGACGGAGACCCAGTACTTC,CASSLGGTGTETQYF
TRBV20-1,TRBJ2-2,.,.,TGCAGTGCGTATGGGGGCCCCGGGGAGCTGTTTTTT,CSAYGGPGELFF
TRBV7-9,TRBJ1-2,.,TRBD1,TGTGCCAGCAGCTTACAGGGGGCCAATGGCTACACCTTC,CASSLQGANGYTF
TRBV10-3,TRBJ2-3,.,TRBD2,TGTGCCATCAGTGAGAACCTCCTAGCGGGGGTGGTGAATGCAGATACGCAGTATTTT,CAISENLLAGVVNADTQYF
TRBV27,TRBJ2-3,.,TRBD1,TGTGTCAGCAGGGGGCTGGGCACAGATACGCAGTATTTT,CVSRGLGTDTQYF
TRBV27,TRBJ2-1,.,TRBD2,TGTGCCAGCAGTTTAAGGATAGCGGGGGGGTACAATGAGCAGTTCTTC,CASSLRIAGGYNEQFF
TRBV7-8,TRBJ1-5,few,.,TGTGCCAGCAGCTTTGCGTCTAGCAATCAGCCCCAGCATTTT,CASSFASSNQPQHF
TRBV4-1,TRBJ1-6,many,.,TGCGCCAGCAGCACTGTGGCTTCACCCCTCCACTTT,CASSTVASPLHF
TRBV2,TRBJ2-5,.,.,TGTGCCAGCAGTAATCAGGGTGGCAGGGAGACCCAGTACTTC,CASSNQGGRETQYF
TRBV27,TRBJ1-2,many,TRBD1,TGTGCCAGCAGTCCGGGGACAGGGAACGGCTACACCTTC,CASSPGTGNGYTF
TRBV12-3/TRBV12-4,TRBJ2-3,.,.,TGTGCCAGCAGTTTTGATCGGGCAGGGGCAACAGATACGCAGTATTTT,CASSFDRAGATDTQYF
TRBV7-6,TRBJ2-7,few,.,TGTGCCAGCAGCCCGACAGCCCTCTACGAGCAGTACTTC,CASSPTALYEQYF
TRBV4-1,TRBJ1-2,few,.,TGCGCCAGCAGCCAAGATAGTACCTATAACTATGGCTACACCTTC,CASSQDSTYNYGYTF
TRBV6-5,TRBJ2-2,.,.,TGTGCCAGCAGTTATGAGGGGAACGGGGAGCTGTTTTTT,CASSYEGNGELFF
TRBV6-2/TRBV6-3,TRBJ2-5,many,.,TGTGCTTCACATCGGGACACCCAAGAGACCCAGTACTTC,CASHRDTQETQYF
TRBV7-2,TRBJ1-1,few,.,TGTGCCAGCAGTCGACGACAAACGGGAGAGAACACTGAAGCTTTCTTT,CASSRRQTGENTEAFF
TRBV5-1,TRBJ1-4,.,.,TGCGCCAGCAGCCGAGGTGGATCGGGGTTATCCGGTGAAAAACTGTTTTTT,CASSRGGSGLSGEKLFF
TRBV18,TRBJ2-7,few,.,TGTGCCAGCTCACCGGAACGGGGAGTCTACGAGCAGTACTTC,CASSPERGVYEQYF
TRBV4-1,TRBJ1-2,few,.,TGCGCCAGCAGCCCCGGGGGTTTCGGCTATGGCTACACCTTC,CASSPGGFGYGYTF
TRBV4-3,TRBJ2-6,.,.,TGCGCCAGCAGCCAAGATATAAGGGGCAACTCTGGGGCCAACGTCCTGACTTTC,CASSQDIRGNSGANVLTF
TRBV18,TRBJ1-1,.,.,TGTGCCAGCTCACCCAATGGGGGCGCGGAGTATCGAGCTTTCTTT,CASSPNGGAEYRAFF
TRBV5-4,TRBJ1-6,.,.,TGTGCCAGCAGCCCAGAATCAAATGCGGTCTCACCCCTCCACTTT,CASSPESNAVSPLHF
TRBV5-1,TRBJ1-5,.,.,TGCGCCAGCAGCTTGGAAGGGCATCAGCCCCAGCATTTT,CASSLEGHQPQHF
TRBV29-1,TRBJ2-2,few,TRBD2,TGCAGCGTTCTTCTAGCGGGGGTCACCGGGGAGCTGTTTTTT,CSVLLAGVTGELFF
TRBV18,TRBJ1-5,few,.,TGTGCCAGCTCACCAGGCGAGGGGAGCGGCCAGCCCCAGCATTTT,CASSPGEGSGQPQHF
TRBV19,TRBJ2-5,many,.,TGTGCCAGTAGTATGACGGTTATCCAAGAGACCCAGTACTTC,CASSMTVIQETQYF
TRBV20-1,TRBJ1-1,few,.,TGCAGTGCTAGAGGGGTGGTAGGCCCAGGAACTGAAGCTTTCTTT,CSARGVVGPGTEAFF
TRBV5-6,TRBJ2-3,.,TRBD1,TGTGCCAGCAGCCGGGACAGGGGACTCACAGATACGCAGTATTTT,CASSRDRGLTDTQYF
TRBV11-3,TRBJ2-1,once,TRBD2,TGTGCCAGCAGCTTGACTAGCGGGGGGGACAATGAGCAGTTCTTC,CASSLTSGGDNEQFF
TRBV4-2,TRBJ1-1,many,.,TGTGCCAGCAGCCAAGGTGGGACACCATCCCCTGGAGCTTTCTTT,CASSQGGTPSPGAFF
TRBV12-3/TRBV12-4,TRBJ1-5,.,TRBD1,TGTGCCAGCAGTTTATACAGGGGGGCTGCAGATCAGCCCCAGCATTTT,CASSLYRGAADQPQHF
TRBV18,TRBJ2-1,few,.,TGTGCCAGCTCACCACGGGCCACAGGGAACGAGCAGTTCTTC,CASSPRATGNEQFF
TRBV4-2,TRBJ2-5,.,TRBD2,TGTGCCAGCAGCCCCAACGGACTAGCGGGGGGGCAAGAGACCCAGTACTTC,CASSPNGLAGGQETQYF
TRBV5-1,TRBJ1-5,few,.,TGCGCCAGCAGTTCGGTCGCAGGGAGTCAGCCCCAGCATTTT,CASSSVAGSQPQHF
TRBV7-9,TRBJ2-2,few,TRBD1,TGTGCCAGCAGCCCGCAGACAGGGAGTCAAGGGGAGCTGTTTTTT,CASSPQTGSQGELFF
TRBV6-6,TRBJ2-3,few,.,TGTGCCAGCAGTTACTCGAGGGAAGATACGCAGTATTTT,CASSYSREDTQYF
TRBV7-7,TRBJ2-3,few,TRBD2,TGTGCTAGCAGCCCCTCTAGCGGGAGCACAGATACGCAGTATTTT,CASSPSSGSTDTQYF
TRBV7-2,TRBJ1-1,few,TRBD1,TGTGCCAGCAGCTCCAGGACAGGGTCGAACACTGAAGCTTTCTTT,CASSSRTGSNTEAFF
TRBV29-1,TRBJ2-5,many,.,TGCAGCGGCCGACGGACGCTCGAAGAGACCCAGTACTTC,CSGRRTLEETQYF
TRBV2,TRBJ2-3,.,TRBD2,TGTGCCAGCAGTGTGGCCCCGCCTAGCGGGGGGGCAGATACGCAGTATTTT,CASSVAPPSGGADTQYF
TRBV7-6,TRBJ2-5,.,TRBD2,TGTGCCAGCAGCTCCGGGACTAGCGTAGTCGGGGCCCAGTACTTC,CASSSGTSVVGAQYF